These T cell receptor beta chains were read from a single sample in a study of radiotherapy plus CTLA-4 blockade in lung cancer. TCRdb's table, derived via immunoSEQ multiplex PCR, lists solely in-frame clones and lacks some. The sample has 90,000 to 100,000 clones, approximately 72% seen once; the top ten hold roughly 2.8%. The sample was peripheral blood, taken from a patient treated with radiotherapy plus ipilimumab. These receptors all come from a human donor with non-small cell lung cancer who had a partial response to radiotherapy plus ipilimumab. Some clones in this sample may be carry-over from other donors' samples. CDR3s include the opening cysteine and the closing phenylalanine or tryptophan. The D gene is left open where the match is weak. Clone sizes are given selectively: once, few, many, or a class where the clone is expanded.

V gene: TRBV15; clone size: -; J gene: TRBJ2-3; D gene: TRBD1; CDR3 length: 14; CDR3 protein: CATSARGSTDTQYF; CDR3 DNA: TGTGCCACCAGCGCCAGGGGGAGCACAGATACGCAGTATTTT
V gene: TRBV5-6; clone size: -; J gene: TRBJ2-7; D gene: -; CDR3 length: 14; CDR3 protein: CASSSTSSSYEQYF; CDR3 DNA: TGTGCCAGCAGCTCTACTAGTTCCTCCTACGAGCAGTACTTC
V gene: TRBV7-9; clone size: -; J gene: TRBJ1-1; D gene: -; CDR3 length: 13; CDR3 protein: CASSLVGNTEAFF; CDR3 DNA: TGTGCCAGCAGCTTAGTCGGGAACACTGAAGCTTTCTTT
V gene: TRBV4-1; clone size: -; J gene: TRBJ2-2; D gene: -; CDR3 length: 13; CDR3 protein: CASSQEGGGELFF; CDR3 DNA: TGCGCCAGCAGCCAAGAGGGGGGCGGGGAGCTGTTTTTT
V gene: TRBV7-2; clone size: -; J gene: TRBJ2-3; D gene: TRBD2; CDR3 length: 15; CDR3 protein: CASSPGLAGGRTQYF; CDR3 DNA: TGTGCCAGCAGCCCGGGACTAGCGGGGGGGCGTACGCAGTATTTT
V gene: TRBV19; clone size: -; J gene: TRBJ1-5; D gene: TRBD1; CDR3 length: 18; CDR3 protein: CASIDRGQGELGNQPQHF; CDR3 DNA: TGTGCCAGTATCGATCGGGGACAGGGGGAACTGGGCAATCAGCCCCAGCATTTT
V gene: TRBV28; clone size: -; J gene: TRBJ2-2; D gene: -; CDR3 length: 13; CDR3 protein: CASKGGRTGELFF; CDR3 DNA: TGTGCCAGCAAAGGAGGGAGGACCGGGGAGCTGTTTTTT
V gene: TRBV6-5; clone size: few; J gene: TRBJ1-4; D gene: -; CDR3 length: 14; CDR3 protein: CASSRDGQRQKLFF; CDR3 DNA: TGTGCCAGCAGCCGAGATGGACAGCGGCAAAAACTGTTTTTT
V gene: TRBV18; clone size: -; J gene: TRBJ2-7; D gene: TRBD1; CDR3 length: 15; CDR3 protein: CASSRSGTGDYEQYF; CDR3 DNA: TGTGCCAGCTCACGATCCGGGACAGGGGACTACGAGCAGTACTTC
V gene: TRBV5-1; clone size: -; J gene: TRBJ2-7; D gene: TRBD1; CDR3 length: 16; CDR3 protein: CASSGSPGTGTYEQYF; CDR3 DNA: TGCGCCAGCAGCGGATCGCCCGGGACAGGGACTTACGAGCAGTACTTC
V gene: TRBV28; clone size: few; J gene: TRBJ1-2; D gene: -; CDR3 length: 14; CDR3 protein: CASRSNRGVGGYTF; CDR3 DNA: TGTGCCAGCAGGTCTAACCGCGGGGTAGGTGGCTACACCTTC
V gene: TRBV28; clone size: -; J gene: TRBJ2-7; D gene: TRBD2; CDR3 length: 15; CDR3 protein: CASIPLGGVGYEQYF; CDR3 DNA: TGTGCCAGCATCCCGCTGGGGGGGGTTGGGTACGAGCAGTACTTC
V gene: TRBV11-2; clone size: few; J gene: TRBJ2-7; D gene: -; CDR3 length: 16; CDR3 protein: CASTPLQTGNSYEQYF; CDR3 DNA: TGTGCCAGCACCCCACTCCAAACAGGGAACTCCTACGAGCAGTACTTC
V gene: TRBV19; clone size: -; J gene: TRBJ1-2; D gene: -; CDR3 length: 14; CDR3 protein: CASKLQGGGYGYTF; CDR3 DNA: TGTGCCAGTAAACTGCAGGGAGGCGGCTATGGCTACACCTTC
V gene: TRBV2; clone size: -; J gene: TRBJ1-2; D gene: TRBD1; CDR3 length: 15; CDR3 protein: CASSETDRVYYGYTF; CDR3 DNA: TGTGCCAGCAGCGAAACTGACAGGGTGTACTATGGCTACACCTTC
V gene: TRBV4-2; clone size: -; J gene: TRBJ1-4; D gene: TRBD1; CDR3 length: 15; CDR3 protein: CASSQGQGVLEKLFF; CDR3 DNA: TGTGCCAGCAGCCAAGGACAGGGGGTCCTTGAAAAACTGTTTTTT
V gene: TRBV2; clone size: few; J gene: TRBJ2-1; D gene: TRBD2; CDR3 length: 16; CDR3 protein: CASSGRTSAFYNEQFF; CDR3 DNA: TGTGCCAGCAGTGGGAGGACTAGCGCCTTCTACAATGAGCAGTTCTTC
V gene: TRBV7-2; clone size: few; J gene: TRBJ2-7; D gene: TRBD2; CDR3 length: 16; CDR3 protein: CASSLALAGGSYEQYF; CDR3 DNA: TGTGCCAGCAGCTTAGCTTTAGCGGGAGGATCGTACGAGCAGTACTTC
V gene: TRBV7-2; clone size: -; J gene: TRBJ2-7; D gene: -; CDR3 length: 13; CDR3 protein: CASRAPSTYEQYF; CDR3 DNA: TGTGCCAGCAGAGCGCCCTCGACCTACGAGCAGTACTTC
V gene: TRBV7-3; clone size: -; J gene: TRBJ2-6; D gene: -; CDR3 length: 14; CDR3 protein: CASSLSRGANVLTF; CDR3 DNA: TGTGCCAGCAGCCTTAGTCGTGGGGCCAACGTCCTGACTTTC
V gene: TRBV15; clone size: -; J gene: TRBJ2-2; D gene: TRBD2; CDR3 length: 21; CDR3 protein: CATSRDISGLAGAPGTGELFF; CDR3 DNA: TGTGCCACCAGCAGAGATATATCCGGACTAGCGGGAGCTCCGGGTACCGGGGAGCTGTTTTTT
V gene: TRBV11-3; clone size: -; J gene: TRBJ1-1; D gene: TRBD1; CDR3 length: 18; CDR3 protein: CASSRPDRGPRLNTEAFF; CDR3 DNA: TGTGCCAGCAGCCGCCCAGACAGGGGGCCTAGATTGAACACTGAAGCTTTCTTT
V gene: TRBV7-2; clone size: -; J gene: TRBJ2-1; D gene: TRBD1; CDR3 length: 16; CDR3 protein: CASSLRTGAIVNEQFF; CDR3 DNA: TGTGCCAGCAGCTTAAGGACAGGGGCTATTGTCAATGAGCAGTTCTTC
V gene: TRBV4-3; clone size: -; J gene: TRBJ2-5; D gene: -; CDR3 length: 17; CDR3 protein: CASSQDMAAAQGETQYF; CDR3 DNA: TGCGCCAGCAGCCAAGATATGGCGGCAGCCCAGGGGGAGACCCAGTACTTC
V gene: TRBV5-4; clone size: -; J gene: TRBJ2-5; D gene: -; CDR3 length: 14; CDR3 protein: CASSLQTGVETQYF; CDR3 DNA: TGTGCCAGCAGCTTGCAGACGGGGGTAGAGACCCAGTACTTC
V gene: TRBV29-1; clone size: -; J gene: TRBJ2-1; D gene: TRBD1; CDR3 length: 12; CDR3 protein: CSKAGTGGEQFF; CDR3 DNA: TGCAGCAAAGCCGGGACAGGGGGTGAGCAGTTCTTC
V gene: TRBV28; clone size: -; J gene: TRBJ1-2; D gene: -; CDR3 length: 14; CDR3 protein: CANSPPGVGRGYTF; CDR3 DNA: TGTGCCAACAGTCCCCCGGGGGTGGGGAGAGGCTACACCTTC
V gene: TRBV19; clone size: -; J gene: TRBJ2-1; D gene: -; CDR3 length: 13; CDR3 protein: CASSIRQYNEQFF; CDR3 DNA: TGTGCCAGTAGTATAAGACAGTACAATGAGCAGTTCTTC
V gene: TRBV30; clone size: -; J gene: TRBJ1-1; D gene: TRBD1; CDR3 length: 15; CDR3 protein: CAWSVLGGARTEAFF; CDR3 DNA: TGTGCCTGGAGTGTACTAGGGGGCGCGAGGACTGAAGCTTTCTTT
V gene: TRBV7-2; clone size: -; J gene: TRBJ1-1; D gene: TRBD1; CDR3 length: 15; CDR3 protein: CASSPGTGVNTEAFF; CDR3 DNA: TGTGCCAGCAGCCCAGGGACAGGGGTGAACACTGAAGCTTTCTTT
V gene: TRBV5-5; clone size: few; J gene: TRBJ1-1; D gene: -; CDR3 length: 15; CDR3 protein: CASSLFGLPNTEAFF; CDR3 DNA: TGTGCCAGCAGCTTGTTCGGACTCCCGAACACTGAAGCTTTCTTT
V gene: TRBV28; clone size: -; J gene: TRBJ1-2; D gene: -; CDR3 length: 15; CDR3 protein: CASSLLSREGYGYTF; CDR3 DNA: TGTGCCAGCAGCCTCCTATCCAGGGAGGGCTATGGCTACACCTTC
V gene: TRBV28; clone size: -; J gene: TRBJ2-3; D gene: -; CDR3 length: 12; CDR3 protein: CASSLIQDTQYF; CDR3 DNA: TGTGCCAGCAGTTTAATCCAGGATACGCAGTATTTT
V gene: TRBV5-4; clone size: -; J gene: TRBJ2-7; D gene: -; CDR3 length: 14; CDR3 protein: CASSLAGRAYEQYF; CDR3 DNA: TGTGCCAGCAGCTTGGCCGGCAGGGCCTACGAGCAGTACTTC
V gene: TRBV7-3; clone size: -; J gene: TRBJ2-2; D gene: -; CDR3 length: 15; CDR3 protein: CASSLGLGNTGELFF; CDR3 DNA: TGTGCCAGCAGCTTAGGGCTGGGGAACACCGGGGAGCTGTTTTTT
V gene: TRBV6-5; clone size: -; J gene: TRBJ1-4; D gene: -; CDR3 length: 13; CDR3 protein: CASSYRPGEKLFF; CDR3 DNA: TGTGCCAGCAGTTACCGCCCCGGTGAAAAACTGTTTTTT
V gene: TRBV28; clone size: -; J gene: TRBJ1-6; D gene: TRBD1; CDR3 length: 15; CDR3 protein: CASSPSTGYNSPLHF; CDR3 DNA: TGTGCCAGCAGTCCTTCGACAGGGTACAATTCACCCCTCCACTTT
V gene: TRBV19; clone size: once; J gene: TRBJ2-5; D gene: -; CDR3 length: 15; CDR3 protein: CASSGGQRFQETQYF; CDR3 DNA: TGTGCCAGTAGTGGTGGACAGCGGTTCCAAGAGACCCAGTACTTC
V gene: TRBV9; clone size: -; J gene: TRBJ2-2; D gene: -; CDR3 length: 14; CDR3 protein: CASSVVPRGGELFF; CDR3 DNA: TGTGCCAGCAGCGTCGTCCCAAGGGGCGGGGAGCTGTTTTTT
V gene: TRBV28; clone size: -; J gene: TRBJ2-7; D gene: -; CDR3 length: 15; CDR3 protein: CASSLRRDSPYEQYF; CDR3 DNA: TGTGCCAGCAGTTTAAGACGGGACTCCCCCTACGAGCAGTACTTC
V gene: TRBV15; clone size: -; J gene: TRBJ2-7; D gene: -; CDR3 length: 13; CDR3 protein: CATSRDRLYEQYF; CDR3 DNA: TGTGCCACCAGCAGAGATAGATTGTACGAGCAGTACTTC
V gene: TRBV30; clone size: -; J gene: TRBJ1-1; D gene: -; CDR3 length: 12; CDR3 protein: CAWGEGSTEAFF; CDR3 DNA: TGTGCCTGGGGGGAGGGCAGCACTGAAGCTTTCTTT
V gene: TRBV28; clone size: -; J gene: TRBJ2-2; D gene: -; CDR3 length: 13; CDR3 protein: CASSFPNSGELFF; CDR3 DNA: TGTGCCAGCAGTTTCCCAAATTCCGGGGAGCTGTTTTTT
V gene: TRBV28; clone size: -; J gene: TRBJ2-7; D gene: -; CDR3 length: 14; CDR3 protein: CASSSAGQWSEQYF; CDR3 DNA: TGTGCCAGCAGCTCCGCGGGACAGTGGTCCGAGCAGTACTTC
V gene: TRBV29-1; clone size: -; J gene: TRBJ1-4; D gene: -; CDR3 length: 13; CDR3 protein: CSALQGINEKLFF; CDR3 DNA: TGCAGCGCCCTACAGGGTATAAACGAAAAACTGTTTTTT
V gene: TRBV9; clone size: once; J gene: TRBJ1-1; D gene: -; CDR3 length: 14; CDR3 protein: CASSVFPGGTEAFF; CDR3 DNA: TGTGCCAGCAGCGTATTTCCCGGCGGGACTGAAGCTTTCTTT
V gene: TRBV9; clone size: -; J gene: TRBJ2-5; D gene: -; CDR3 length: 15; CDR3 protein: CASSVQGRAQETQYF; CDR3 DNA: TGTGCCAGCAGCGTCCAGGGGAGGGCCCAAGAGACCCAGTACTTC
V gene: TRBV7-9; clone size: -; J gene: TRBJ2-1; D gene: -; CDR3 length: 17; CDR3 protein: CASSLPPFTEAGPEQFF; CDR3 DNA: TGTGCCAGCAGCTTACCGCCGTTTACCGAGGCGGGGCCAGAGCAGTTCTTC
V gene: TRBV27; clone size: -; J gene: TRBJ2-1; D gene: TRBD2; CDR3 length: 14; CDR3 protein: CAISSGRGYNEQFF; CDR3 DNA: TGTGCCATCTCGTCCGGGAGGGGATACAATGAGCAGTTCTTC
V gene: TRBV2; clone size: -; J gene: TRBJ1-3; D gene: TRBD1; CDR3 length: 14; CDR3 protein: CASSSGQGGNTIYF; CDR3 DNA: TGTGCCAGCAGTTCCGGACAGGGTGGAAACACCATATATTTT
V gene: TRBV2; clone size: -; J gene: TRBJ1-5; D gene: -; CDR3 length: 15; CDR3 protein: CASLREGGLGQPQHF; CDR3 DNA: TGTGCCAGCCTTCGAGAGGGGGGGTTGGGTCAGCCCCAGCATTTT
V gene: TRBV6-6; clone size: -; J gene: TRBJ1-6; D gene: -; CDR3 length: 16; CDR3 protein: CASSYSQAYYNSPLHF; CDR3 DNA: TGTGCCAGCAGTTACTCACAAGCGTACTATAATTCACCCCTCCACTTT
V gene: TRBV27; clone size: -; J gene: TRBJ2-1; D gene: -; CDR3 length: 15; CDR3 protein: CASSLAVGSYNEQFF; CDR3 DNA: TGTGCCAGCAGTTTGGCGGTAGGGAGTTACAATGAGCAGTTCTTC